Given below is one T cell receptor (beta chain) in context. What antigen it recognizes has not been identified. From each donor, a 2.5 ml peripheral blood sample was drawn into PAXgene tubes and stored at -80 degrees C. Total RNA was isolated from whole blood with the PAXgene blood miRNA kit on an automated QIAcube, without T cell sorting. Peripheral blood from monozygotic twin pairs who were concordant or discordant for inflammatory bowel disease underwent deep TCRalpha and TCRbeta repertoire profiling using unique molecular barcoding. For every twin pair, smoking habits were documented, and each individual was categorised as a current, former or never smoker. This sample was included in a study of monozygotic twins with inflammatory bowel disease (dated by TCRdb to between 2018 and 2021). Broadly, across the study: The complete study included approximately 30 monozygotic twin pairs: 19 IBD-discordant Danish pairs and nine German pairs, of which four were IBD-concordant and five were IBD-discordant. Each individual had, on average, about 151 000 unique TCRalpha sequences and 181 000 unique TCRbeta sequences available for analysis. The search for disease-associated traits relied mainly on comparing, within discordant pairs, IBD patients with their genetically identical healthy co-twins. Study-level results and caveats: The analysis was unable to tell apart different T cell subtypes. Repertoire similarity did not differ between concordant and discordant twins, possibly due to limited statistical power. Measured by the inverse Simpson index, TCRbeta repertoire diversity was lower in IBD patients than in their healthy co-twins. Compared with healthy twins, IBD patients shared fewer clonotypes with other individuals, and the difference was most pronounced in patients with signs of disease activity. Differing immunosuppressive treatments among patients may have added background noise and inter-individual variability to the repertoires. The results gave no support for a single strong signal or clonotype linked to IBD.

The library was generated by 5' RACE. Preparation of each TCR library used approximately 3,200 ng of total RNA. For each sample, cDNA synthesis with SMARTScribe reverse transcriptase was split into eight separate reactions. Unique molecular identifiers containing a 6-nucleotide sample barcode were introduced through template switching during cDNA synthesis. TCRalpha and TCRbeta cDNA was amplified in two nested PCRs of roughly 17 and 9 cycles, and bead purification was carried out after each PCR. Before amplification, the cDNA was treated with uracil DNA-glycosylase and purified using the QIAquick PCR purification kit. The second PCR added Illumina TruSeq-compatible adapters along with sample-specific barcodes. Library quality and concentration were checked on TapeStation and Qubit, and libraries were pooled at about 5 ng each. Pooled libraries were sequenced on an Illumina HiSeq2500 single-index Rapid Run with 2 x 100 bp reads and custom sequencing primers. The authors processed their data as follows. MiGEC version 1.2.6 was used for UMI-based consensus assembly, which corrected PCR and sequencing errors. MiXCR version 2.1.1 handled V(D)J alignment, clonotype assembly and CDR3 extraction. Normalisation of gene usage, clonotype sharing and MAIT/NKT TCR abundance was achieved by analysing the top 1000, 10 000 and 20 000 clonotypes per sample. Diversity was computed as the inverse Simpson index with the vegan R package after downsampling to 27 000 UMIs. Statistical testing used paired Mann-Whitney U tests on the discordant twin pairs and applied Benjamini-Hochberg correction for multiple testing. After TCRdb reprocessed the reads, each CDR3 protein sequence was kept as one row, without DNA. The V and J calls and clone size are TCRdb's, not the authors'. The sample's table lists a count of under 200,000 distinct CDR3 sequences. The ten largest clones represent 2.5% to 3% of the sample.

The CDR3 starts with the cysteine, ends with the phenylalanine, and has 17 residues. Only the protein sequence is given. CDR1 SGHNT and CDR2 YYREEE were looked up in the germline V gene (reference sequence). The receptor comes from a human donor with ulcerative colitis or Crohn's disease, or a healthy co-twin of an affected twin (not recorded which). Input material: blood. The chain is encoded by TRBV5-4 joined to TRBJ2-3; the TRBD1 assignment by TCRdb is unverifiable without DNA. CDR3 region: CASNRAADRGVTDTQYF.